Shown below are 13 T cell receptor beta chains from a single sample sequenced in a study of CD8+CD57+ T cells in acquired aplastic anemia. TCR beta VDJ combinations and CDR3 sequences were profiled from genomic DNA. One entry per CDR3 protein, called by TCRdb with MiXCR from the reads. Here the sample spans roughly 190,000 distinct CDR3 sequences, roughly half being singletons. The specimen was sorted CD4+, CD8+, or CD8+CD57+ T cells (not recorded which) from PBMCs. The receptors derive from a human donor in good health, serving as a control.

The V and J genes are TRBV29-1 and TRBJ1-1, with a weak D call TRBD1 (6 bases). The CDR3 loop spans 17 amino acids. Germline assignment: CDR1 SQVTM and CDR2 ANQGSEA. Trimming shortened V by 4 bases and J by 0 bases, and 21 bases separated the two germline ends. CDR3 loop: CSVVGVGGPELNTEAFF. Written as DNA, the CDR3 is TGCAGCGTTGTTGGGGTCGGGGGGCCAGAATTGAACACTGAAGCTTTCTTT.

This clonotype appeared many times. CDR3 DNA: TGTGCCAGCAGCTTAAGTCCGGACAGATACACCGGGGAGCTGTTTTTT. Its protein is CASSLSPDRYTGELFF. The chain has TRBV7-9 and TRBJ2-2, with D maybe TRBD1 (6 bases). The CDR3 is 16 amino acids. Trimming left V 2 bases short and J 3 bases short, with 13 bases between. Germline V gene sequence: CDR1 SEHNR, CDR2 FQNEAQ (reference sequence).

The V call is TRBV2, the J call TRBJ1-5, with TRBD1 matching 9 bases. With V trimmed by 6 bases and J by 0 bases, 3 bases remained unmatched. CDR3 length: 15 residues. CDR1 and CDR2 from the germline V gene are SNHLY and FYNNEI. The CDR3 sequence is CASRDRGLSNQPQHF. The CDR3 DNA reads TGTGCCAGCAGGGACAGGGGACTTAGCAATCAGCCCCAGCATTTT.

This clonotype was observed a single time. A much larger clone differs from this one at a single base, so this may be a read error. The chain carries TRBV28 and TRBJ1-5; 7 nucleotides match TRBD1. This CDR3 spans 13 amino acids. V shed 6 bases and J 6 bases; nucleotides not matched to a gene: 5. Germline CDR1 is MDHEN and CDR2 is SYDVKM. The CDR3 sequence: CASRQGGSQPQHF. The CDR3 region has the DNA TGTGCCAGCAGGCAGGGGGGAAGTCAGCCCCAGCATTTT. The complete variable domain, with remaining parts taken from reference TRBV28 and TRBJ1-5, reads DVKVTQSSRYLVKRTGEKVFLECVQDMDHENMFWYRQDPGLGLRLIYFSYDVKMKEKGDIPEGYSVSREKKERFSLILESASTNQTSMYLCASRQGGSQPQHFGDGTRLSIL.

This clonotype was counted ten times or more. The CDR3 DNA reads as TGCGCCAGCAACGTAAACAGGGGGTCCTCCTCTGGGGCCAACGTCCTGACTTTC. It is translated as CASNVNRGSSSGANVLTF. J is TRBJ2-6 and V is TRBV5-1, with 8 bases aligning to TRBD1. CDR3 length: 18 residues. Per germline, CDR1 SGHRS and CDR2 YFSETQ. Germline trimming cut 6 bases from V and 0 bases from J; bases unmatched to any gene: 11. Together with reference TRBV5-1 and TRBJ2-6, the CDR3 gives the full variable domain: KAGVTQTPRYLIKTRGQQVTLSCSPISGHRSVSWYQQTPGQGLQFLFEYFSETQRNKGNFPGRFSGRQFSNSRSEMNVSTLELGDSALYLCASNVNRGSSSGANVLTFGAGSRLTVL.

This clonotype is a singleton in its sample. In DNA form, the CDR3 reads TGTGCCAGCAGCTTGGACAGCTCAACTAATGAAAAACTGTTTTTT. Protein: CASSLDSSTNEKLFF. This chain uses TRBV5-6 with TRBJ1-4, with D uncertain. Trimming removed 0 bases from V and 0 bases from J, with 6 bases in between. Per the germline V gene, CDR1 is SGHDT and CDR2 is YYEEEE. CDR3 length: 15 residues. Complete variable domain (other parts from reference TRBV5-6 and TRBJ1-4): DAGVTQSPTHLIKTRGQQVTLRCSPKSGHDTVSWYQQALGQGPQFIFQYYEEEERQRGNFPDRFSGHQFPNYSSELNVNALLLGDSALYLCASSLDSSTNEKLFFGSGTQLSVL.

In this sample, this clonotype turned up many times. The rearrangement joins TRBV5-1 to TRBJ1-1, with unresolved D. The germline V and J ends were trimmed by 5 bases and 1 base, with 9 bases remaining between them. The CDR3 runs to 13 residues. The germline CDR1 and CDR2 sequences are SGHRS and YFSETQ. The CDR3 coding sequence is TGCGCCAGCAGAGGATCTTGGAACACTGAAGCTTTCTTT. This gives the protein CASRGSWNTEAFF.

For the CDR3, the DNA is TGTGCCAGCAGCCACCAATCGCGGGTTTCAACAGATACGCAGTATTTT. It yields the protein CASSHQSRVSTDTQYF. The chain uses TRBV7-2 and TRBJ2-3; D perhaps matches TRBD2 (5 bases). The CDR3 runs 16 residues. From germline, CDR1 is SGHTA and CDR2 FQGNSA. Trimming cost V 5 bases and J 3 bases, with 18 bases left between them.

This chain joins TRBV12-3 or TRBV12-4 and TRBJ2-2, with TRBD1 matching 7 bases. The ends lost 6 bases at V and 0 bases at J; junction bases unmatched: 10. This CDR3 is 17 amino acids long. As DNA, the CDR3 is TGTGCCAGCAGCCCTACCCCGGGACAGCCGAACACCGGGGAGCTGTTTTTT. Translated, it gives CASSPTPGQPNTGELFF.

This clonotype appeared many times. The chain employs TRBV6-4 and TRBJ1-2, with D possibly TRBD1 on 6 matching bases. Germline lookup yields CDR1 MRHNA and CDR2 SNTAGT. V was trimmed by 6 bases and J by 7 bases, leaving 18 bases between them. The CDR3 consists of 14 residues. CDR3: CASSTSQGFLGYTF. CDR3 in DNA: TGTGCCAGCAGCACTTCACAGGGATTTCTTGGCTACACCTTC.

Ten or more counts support this clonotype. This chain links TRBV9 with TRBJ2-1, with D maybe TRBD2 (7 bases). The ends were cut back, 2 bases at V and 7 bases at J, with 19 bases in the middle. Germline assignment: CDR1 SGDLS and CDR2 YYNGEE. This CDR3 has 16 residues. For the CDR3, the DNA is TGTGCCAGCAGCGTCCGGGTCGGGGGGCCTTATAATGAGCAGTTCTTC. Translating it yields CASSVRVGGPYNEQFF. Variable domain in full (rest from reference TRBV9 and TRBJ2-1): DSGVTQTPKHLITATGQRVTLRCSPRSGDLSVYWYQQSLDQGLQFLIQYYNGEERAKGNILERFSAQQFPDLHSELNLSSLELGDSALYFCASSVRVGGPYNEQFFGPGTRLTVL.

Many counts were recorded for this clonotype. The chain employs TRBV19 and TRBJ2-2; D is possibly TRBD1 or TRBD2 (7 bases each). CDR1 is LNHDA and CDR2 is SQIVND in the germline V gene (reference sequence). Deletions cut 5 bases from V and 4 bases from J, with 14 bases between. The CDR3 has 15 amino acids. CDR3 in amino acids: CASSPGGGGTGELFF. The CDR3, as DNA: TGTGCCAGTAGTCCAGGGGGGGGGGGCACCGGGGAGCTGTTTTTT.

This clonotype has ten or more counts. This sequence joins TRBV11-2 and TRBJ1-2; tentative D call: TRBD1 (6 bases). The V gene lost 4 bases and the J gene lost 0 bases, with 9 bases spanning the gap. Germline V gene sequence: CDR1 SGHAT, CDR2 FQNNGV. There are 14 residues in the CDR3. The CDR3 bases are TGTGCCAGCAGCTCAGGGGTATCTAACTATGGCTACACCTTC. Translated, it gives CASSSGVSNYGYTF. Full variable domain (rest looked up from reference TRBV11-2 and TRBJ1-2): EAGVAQSPRYKIIEKRQSVAFWCNPISGHATLYWYQQILGQGPKLLIQFQNNGVVDDSQLPKDRFSAERLKGVDSTLKIQPAKLEDSAVYLCASSSGVSNYGYTFGSGTRLTVV.